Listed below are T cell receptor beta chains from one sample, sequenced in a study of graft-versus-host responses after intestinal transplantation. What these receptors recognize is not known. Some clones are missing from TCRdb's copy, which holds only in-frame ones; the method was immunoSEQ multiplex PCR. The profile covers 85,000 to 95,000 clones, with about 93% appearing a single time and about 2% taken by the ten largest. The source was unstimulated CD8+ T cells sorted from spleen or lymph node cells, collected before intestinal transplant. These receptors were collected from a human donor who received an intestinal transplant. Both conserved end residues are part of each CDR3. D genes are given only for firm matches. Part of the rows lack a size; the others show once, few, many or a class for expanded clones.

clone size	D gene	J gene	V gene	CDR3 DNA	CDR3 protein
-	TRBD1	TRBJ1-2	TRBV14	TGTGCCAGCAGCCAAGTCGGCCAGGGGGTCGGCTACACCTTC	CASSQVGQGVGYTF
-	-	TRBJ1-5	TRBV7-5	TGTGTCAGAAGCCTACGACAGGACAATCAGCCCCAGCATTTT	CVRSLRQDNQPQHF
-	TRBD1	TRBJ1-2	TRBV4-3	TGCGCCAGCAGCCAACTCCAAGGGGACAGGGTCGGCTACACCTTC	CASSQLQGDRVGYTF
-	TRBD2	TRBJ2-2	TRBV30	TGTGCCTGGCGGGGACTACCGAGCACCGGGGAGCTGTTTTTT	CAWRGLPSTGELFF
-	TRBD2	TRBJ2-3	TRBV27	TGTGCCAGCAGTGGACTAGTAACAGATACGCAGTATTTT	CASSGLVTDTQYF
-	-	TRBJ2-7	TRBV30	TGTGCCTGGACTTCGGGGATAGGAGGCGAGCAGTACTTC	CAWTSGIGGEQYF
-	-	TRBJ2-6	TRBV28	TGTGCCAGCTCGTTGGAGTCCGGGGCCAACGTCCTGACTTTC	CASSLESGANVLTF
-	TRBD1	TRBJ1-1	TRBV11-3	TGTGCCAGCAGCCTCACCGGGACAGGGGGTATGAACACTGAAGCTTTCTTT	CASSLTGTGGMNTEAFF
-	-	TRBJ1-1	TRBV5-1	TGCGCCAGCCGTATCGACACTGAAGCTTTCTTT	CASRIDTEAFF
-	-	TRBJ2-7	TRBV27	TGTGCCAGCAGTTTATCGAACAAGGGGACTTCCTACGAGCAGTACTTC	CASSLSNKGTSYEQYF
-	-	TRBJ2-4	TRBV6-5	TGTGCCAGCAGTTACAGTGGGCCCCCGGCCAAAAACATTCAGTACTTC	CASSYSGPPAKNIQYF
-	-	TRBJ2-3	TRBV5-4	TGTGCCAGCAGTATACAGGGAAGCACAGATACGCAGTATTTT	CASSIQGSTDTQYF
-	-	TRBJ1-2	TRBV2	TGTGCCAGCGAAGGGGTGTTGTTGAGCTACACCTTC	CASEGVLLSYTF
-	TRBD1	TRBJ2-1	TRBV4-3	TGCGCCAGCAGCCAAGTACAGGGGCCCTCCTACAATGAGCAGTTCTTC	CASSQVQGPSYNEQFF
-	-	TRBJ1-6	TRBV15	TGTGCCACCAGGATGGTAGCGTCGACGGCCCTCCACTTT	CATRMVASTALHF
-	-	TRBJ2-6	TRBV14	TGTGCCAGCAGCCAAGCCGCCGGGGGGCTAGCTGGGGCCAACGTCCTGACTTTC	CASSQAAGGLAGANVLTF
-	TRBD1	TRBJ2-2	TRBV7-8	TGTGCCAGCAGTCTCCCCGGGACAGGGGACTTGAACACCGGGGAGCTGTTTTTT	CASSLPGTGDLNTGELFF
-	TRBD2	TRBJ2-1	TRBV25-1	TGTGCCAGCAGTCCCGGACTAGCGGGGGGCCGCGAGCAGTTCTTC	CASSPGLAGGREQFF
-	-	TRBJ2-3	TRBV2	TGTGCCAGCAGTCTTCAAATGGGGGCCAGCACAGATACGCAGTATTTT	CASSLQMGASTDTQYF
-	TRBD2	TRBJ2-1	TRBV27	TGTGCCAGCAGTCCGGGACTAGTACAGAATGAGCAGTTCTTC	CASSPGLVQNEQFF
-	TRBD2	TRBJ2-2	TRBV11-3	TGTGCCAGCAGCACTTGGACTAGCGGGGGGGCTGCCGGGGAGCTGTTTTTT	CASSTWTSGGAAGELFF
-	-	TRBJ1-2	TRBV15	TGTGCCACCAGCATAGACACCCGGGGGGAAAGCTACACCTTC	CATSIDTRGESYTF
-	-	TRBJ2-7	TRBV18	TGTGCCAGCTCACCAGATATTGGCATATCCCACGAGCAGTACTTC	CASSPDIGISHEQYF
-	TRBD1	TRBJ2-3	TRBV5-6	TGTGCCAGCAGCTCTATGGACAGGGGAGATACGCAGTATTTT	CASSSMDRGDTQYF
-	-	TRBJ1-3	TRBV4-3	TGCGCCAGCAGCCAAGATCCGGGGTCTGGAAACACCATATATTTT	CASSQDPGSGNTIYF
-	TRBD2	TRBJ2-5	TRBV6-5	TGTGCCAGCAGCCCCGGCCTAGCGGGGCAGGAGACCCAGTACTTC	CASSPGLAGQETQYF
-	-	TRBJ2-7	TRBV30	TGTGCCTGGTCCCCCGGGTCCTACGAGCAGTACTTC	CAWSPGSYEQYF
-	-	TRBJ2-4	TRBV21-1	TGTGCCAGCAGCTCGCGATTACGACAGGGCTATTCGCAATTGGACATTCAGTACTTC	CASSSRLRQGYSQLDIQYF
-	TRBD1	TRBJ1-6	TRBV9	TGTGCCAGCAGCGTAGGACAGGGGAATTCACCCCTCCACTTT	CASSVGQGNSPLHF
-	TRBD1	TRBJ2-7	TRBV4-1	TGCGCCAGCAGCCAATTTCCTCCGGGACAGGTGGACTACGAGCAGTACTTC	CASSQFPPGQVDYEQYF
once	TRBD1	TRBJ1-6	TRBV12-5	TGTGCTAGTGGGGGGGACAGTCCGAATTCACCCCTCCACTTT	CASGGDSPNSPLHF
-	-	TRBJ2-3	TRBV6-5	TGTGCCAGCAGTTCCCGCGTCACAGATACGCAGTATTTT	CASSSRVTDTQYF
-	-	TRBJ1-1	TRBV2	TGTGCCAGCAGTGAAGTCGGGGGTGGCACTGAAGCTTTCTTT	CASSEVGGGTEAFF
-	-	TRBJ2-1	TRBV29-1	TGCAGCGCTGTACAGGGAGAACTCTATGAGCAGTTCTTC	CSAVQGELYEQFF
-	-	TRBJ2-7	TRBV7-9	TGTGCCAGCGCAGGGGAGGGGTCGGTCTACGAGCAGTACTTC	CASAGEGSVYEQYF
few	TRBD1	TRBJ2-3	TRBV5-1	TGCGCCAGCAGCTTGCAGGCGGACAGGGCTTTCACAGATACGCAGTATTTT	CASSLQADRAFTDTQYF
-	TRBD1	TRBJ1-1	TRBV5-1	TGCGCCAGCAGCCAAGACAGGGGGAGACCTGAAGCTTTCTTT	CASSQDRGRPEAFF
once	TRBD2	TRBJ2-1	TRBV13	TGTGCCAGCAGCTCGACTAGCGGGGGCTCCTACAATGAGCAGTTCTTC	CASSSTSGGSYNEQFF
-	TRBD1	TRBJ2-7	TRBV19	TGTGCCAGTAGTATAGCGGGACAGGGGGGCTACGAGCAGTACTTC	CASSIAGQGGYEQYF
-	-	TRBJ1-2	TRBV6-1	TGTGCCAGCAGTGAAACTAGGACAGTGGGGGATTCTCATGGCTACACCTTC	CASSETRTVGDSHGYTF
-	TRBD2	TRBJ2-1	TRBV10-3	TGTGCCTCCGCAGCGGGGAGCTCCTACAATGAGCAGTTCTTC	CASAAGSSYNEQFF
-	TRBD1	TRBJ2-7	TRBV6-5	TGTGCCAGCAGCCCCGGGACAGGGAGCTACGAGCAGTACTTC	CASSPGTGSYEQYF
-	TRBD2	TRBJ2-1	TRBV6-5	TGTGCCAGCAGTTACTCGGGACTAGCGGGGGGCGAGCAGTTCTTC	CASSYSGLAGGEQFF
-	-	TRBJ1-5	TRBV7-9	TGTGCCAGCAGTCCCCTGGGGGGGCGAGAGCCCCAGCATTTT	CASSPLGGREPQHF
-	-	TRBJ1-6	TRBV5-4	TGTGCCAGCAGCTTAGGAGGGGCGGGTTCACCCCTCCACTTT	CASSLGGAGSPLHF
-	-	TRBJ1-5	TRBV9	TGTGCCAGCAGCCCGGGGGGGGCAAGCAATCAGCCCCAGCATTTT	CASSPGGASNQPQHF
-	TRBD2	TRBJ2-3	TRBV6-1	TGTGCCAGCAGTGAACCTAGCGGGCATAGCACAGATACGCAGTATTTT	CASSEPSGHSTDTQYF
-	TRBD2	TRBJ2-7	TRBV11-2	TGTGCCAGCAGCCAGGCGGGAGGGCAGTACTTC	CASSQAGGQYF
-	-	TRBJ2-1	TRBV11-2	TGTGCCAGCAGCCCGACCTCGGTAGCGGTTATATCCTACAATGAGCAGTTCTTC	CASSPTSVAVISYNEQFF
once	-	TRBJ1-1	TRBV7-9	TGTGCCAGCAGTCCCAAAGGGGACACTGAAGCTTTCTTT	CASSPKGDTEAFF
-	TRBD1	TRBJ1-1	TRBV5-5	TGTGCCAGCAGCTGGACAGGTACTGAAGCTTTCTTT	CASSWTGTEAFF
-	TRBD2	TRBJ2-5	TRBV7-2	TGTGCCAGCAGCTTAGGGCTAGCGGTTCAAGAGACCCAGTACTTC	CASSLGLAVQETQYF
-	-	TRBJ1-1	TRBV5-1	TGCGCCAGCAGCTCCCCCGGGGGGAACACTGAAGCTTTCTTT	CASSSPGGNTEAFF
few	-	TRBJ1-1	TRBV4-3	TGCGCCAGCAGCCAAGTTACAGGGAGAACTGAAGCTTTCTTT	CASSQVTGRTEAFF